This T cell receptor beta chain was identified in a study of blood T cell repertoires in COVID-19. Study in general: Samples representing acute and convalescent COVID-19 were sourced from the United States, Italy and Spain. Sample material is recorded as cDNA or gDNA derived from T cells, B-cell-depleted T cells, or PBMCs.

With regard to this clone: This specimen includes other DNA sequences encoding the same CDR3.

Authors' analysis steps: From reference gene primer amplification, estimates of nucleated cell counts were derived. Produced via immunoSEQ multiplex PCR; TCRdb's table is partial and in-frame only. V, J and clone size reflect that table, while D and trimming were determined from the DNA. Seen here are 470,000 or so clones, 85% to 90% observed once, and the top ten hold 4% to 4.5%. Germline CDR1 is KGHDR and CDR2 is SFDVKD. This CDR3 region has 14 residues. J gave up 6 bases and V 5 bases, and 5 bases lay outside the gene matches. V and J are TRBV24-1 and TRBJ1-2; TRBD1 matches at 10 bases. The sample taken for sequencing was peripheral blood. This TCR was recovered from a woman in her twenties or thirties with acute or convalescent COVID-19. CDR3 sequence reads: CATSGTGGVDGYTF. CDR3 sequence (DNA): TGTGCCACCAGTGGGACAGGGGGAGTCGATGGCTACACCTTC.